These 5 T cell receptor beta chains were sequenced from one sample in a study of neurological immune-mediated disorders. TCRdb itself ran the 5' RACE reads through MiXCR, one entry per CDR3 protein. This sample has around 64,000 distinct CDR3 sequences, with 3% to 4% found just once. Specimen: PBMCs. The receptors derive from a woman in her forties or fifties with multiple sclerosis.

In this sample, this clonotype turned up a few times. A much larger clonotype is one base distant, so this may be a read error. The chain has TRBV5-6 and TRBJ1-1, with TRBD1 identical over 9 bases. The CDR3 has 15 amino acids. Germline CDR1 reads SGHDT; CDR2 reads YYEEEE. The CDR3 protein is CVSSNWGQGGTEAFF. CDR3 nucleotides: TGTGTCAGCAGCAATTGGGGACAGGGAGGGACTGAAGCTTTCTTT.

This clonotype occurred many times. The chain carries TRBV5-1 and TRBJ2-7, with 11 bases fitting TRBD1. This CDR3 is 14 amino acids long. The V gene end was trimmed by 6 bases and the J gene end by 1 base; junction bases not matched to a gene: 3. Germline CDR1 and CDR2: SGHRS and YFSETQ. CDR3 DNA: TGCGCCAGCATGGGACAGGGGGTATCCTACGAGCAGTACTTC. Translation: CASMGQGVSYEQYF. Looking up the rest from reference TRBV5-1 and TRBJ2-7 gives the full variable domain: KAGVTQTPRYLIKTRGQQVTLSCSPISGHRSVSWYQQTPGQGLQFLFEYFSETQRNKGNFPGRFSGRQFSNSRSEMNVSTLELGDSALYLCASMGQGVSYEQYFGPGTRLTVT.

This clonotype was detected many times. As DNA, the CDR3 is TGCGCCAGCAGGGTCGAGCGGGGGAATGAGCAGTTCTTC. It specifies CASRVERGNEQFF. The chain has TRBV5-1 and TRBJ2-1; 8 positions agree with TRBD2. The V segment lost 5 bases and the J segment 7 bases; nucleotides outside the gene matches: 5. The CDR3 is 13 residues long. Per germline, CDR1 SGHRS and CDR2 YFSETQ.

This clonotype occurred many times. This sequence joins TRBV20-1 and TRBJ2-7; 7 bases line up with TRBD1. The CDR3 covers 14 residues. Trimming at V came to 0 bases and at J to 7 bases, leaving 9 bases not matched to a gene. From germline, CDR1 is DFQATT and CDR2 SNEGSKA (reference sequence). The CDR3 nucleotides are TGCAGTGCTAGAGATCGGATAGGGGGCGATGAGCAGTACGTC. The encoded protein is CSARDRIGGDEQYV.

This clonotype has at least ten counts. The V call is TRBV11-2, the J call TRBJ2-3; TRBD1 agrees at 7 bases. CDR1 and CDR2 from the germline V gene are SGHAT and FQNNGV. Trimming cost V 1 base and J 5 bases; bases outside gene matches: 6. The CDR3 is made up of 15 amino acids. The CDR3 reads CASSLGATGRDTQYF. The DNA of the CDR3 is TGTGCCAGCAGCTTAGGGGCGACAGGGCGAGATACGCAGTATTTT.